The following is a T cell receptor (beta chain) sequence with its context. The data stem from a study of blood T cell repertoires in COVID-19. As for the study in general: The origin of the acute and convalescent COVID-19 samples was the United States, Italy and Spain. The cDNA or gDNA used as material had been derived from T cells, B-cell-depleted T cells, or PBMCs.

The CDR3 extends over 16 amino acids. Germline V gene data show CDR1 as SGHTS and CDR2 as YDEGEE. V lost 0 bases and J 5 bases, leaving 17 bases between the germline ends. Sequencing was performed with immunoSEQ multiplex PCR; in TCRdb, only in-frame clones are kept and a portion is missing. The sample carries around 150,000 clones, roughly 90% recorded once. The chain is built from TRBV5-8 and TRBJ2-5; perhaps TRBD2 as D (7 bases). The sample taken for sequencing was peripheral blood. This clonotype was sampled from a man in his 60s with acute or convalescent COVID-19. CDR3 in amino acids: CASSLARRGGGETQYF. CDR3 nucleotides: TGTGCCAGCAGCTTGGCCCGGAGGGGGGGCGGGGAGACCCAGTACTTC.